This TCR beta chain appears in the sequencing data of a study of T cell responses to AZD1222 COVID-19 vaccine. Germline CDR1 and CDR2: LNHDA and SQIVND (reference sequence). The CDR3 has 12 amino acids. Unmatched junction bases numbered 5, after V lost 9 bases and J lost 7 bases. Some clones are missing from TCRdb's copy, which holds only in-frame ones; the method was immunoSEQ multiplex PCR. This sample carries about 130,000 clones, over 85% of them seen once, and the ten largest clones take under 4%. Worth noting for this clone: The antigen is not known.

Whole-study results and caveats: Among the donors, most were white British and more were female, and clonal diversity was possibly underestimated. The CD4 TCRs associated with vaccination extended across spike and predominated at 160-218 and 743-854.

The sequencing here drew on peripheral blood, taken on day 0 of AZD1222 vaccination. The receptor's source is an adult in good health. The V gene is TRBV19, the J gene TRBJ1-3, with 8 bases lining up with TRBD1. The CDR3 DNA reads as TGTGCCAGCCGGACAGGGCGGAACACCATATATTTT. This gives the protein CASRTGRNTIYF.